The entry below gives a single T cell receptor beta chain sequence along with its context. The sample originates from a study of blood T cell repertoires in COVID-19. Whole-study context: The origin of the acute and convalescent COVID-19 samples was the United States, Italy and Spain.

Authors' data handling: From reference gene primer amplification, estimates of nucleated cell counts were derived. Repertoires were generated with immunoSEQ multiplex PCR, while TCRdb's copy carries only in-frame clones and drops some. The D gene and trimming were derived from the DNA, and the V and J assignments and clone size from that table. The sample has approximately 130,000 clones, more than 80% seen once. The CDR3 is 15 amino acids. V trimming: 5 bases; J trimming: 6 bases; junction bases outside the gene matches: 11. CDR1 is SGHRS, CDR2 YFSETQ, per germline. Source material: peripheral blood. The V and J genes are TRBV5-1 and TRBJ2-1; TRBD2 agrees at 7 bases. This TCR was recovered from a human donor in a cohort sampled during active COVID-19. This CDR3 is CASSLSGVLGNEQFF. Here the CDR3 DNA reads TGCGCCAGCAGTTTGAGCGGGGTATTAGGCAATGAGCAGTTCTTC. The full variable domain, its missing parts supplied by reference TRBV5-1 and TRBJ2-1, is KAGVTQTPRYLIKTRGQQVTLSCSPISGHRSVSWYQQTPGQGLQFLFEYFSETQRNKGNFPGRFSGRQFSNSRSEMNVSTLELGDSALYLCASSLSGVLGNEQFFGPGTRLTVL.